This T cell receptor (beta chain) originates from a study of OX40 agonist ivuxolimab in advanced cancers. Study-wide context: Ivuxolimab was a fully human IgG2 agonistic monoclonal antibody targeting the costimulatory receptor OX40 (CD134). Intravenous ivuxolimab was administered to patients every 2 weeks at six dose levels: 0.01, 0.1, 0.3, 1.5, 3 and 10 mg/kg. Among the roughly 50 dose-escalation patients, about 19 had hepatocellular carcinoma, roughly 15 melanoma, 9 renal cell carcinoma and 9 head and neck cancer. In the dose-escalation cohort, 75% to 90% of patients were male, and the mean age was roughly 56 years with a range of roughly 20 to 79. Patients were allowed to have had prior anti-PD-1, anti-PD-L1 or anti-CTLA-4 therapy, and around 37% of the dose-escalation patients had previously received checkpoint inhibitors. Three dose-escalation patients achieved partial responses, one with hepatocellular carcinoma and two with cutaneous melanoma. Peripheral TCRbeta sequencing was intended to test whether TCR sequence diversity was altered and clonal T-cell expansion was caused by ivuxolimab. The monotherapy dose-escalation portion (N of about 50 patients) of the phase I ivuxolimab trial is reported in the paper.

A note on this clone: The clone's antigen remains unknown. Base qualities were left out, and no much larger clone turns up one base away.

Genomic DNA was isolated from the sorted cells so that the TCRbeta CDR3 region could be sequenced. TCRbeta CDR3 regions were sequenced using the immunoSEQ Assay. What TCRdb holds here is the immuneACCESS table cut down to in-frame rearrangements. Part of the clones is not present; checked against another copy, under half of the missing clones reflect an unresolved V gene, and the others are unexplained. This sample gives roughly 90,000 clones in total; roughly nine tenths of them show up just once. Approximately 1.5% of the sample is taken by the ten largest. Here is what the overall study found, with its caveats: Clonal expansion of both CD4+ and CD8+ blood T cells was observed from baseline to week 6 at doses 0.1 to 3.0 mg/kg. Low levels of normalized T-cell clonal expansion were also seen in some patients who did not respond. In partial responders in the 0.1-3.0 mg/kg groups, normalized peripheral clonal expansion was found to be among the lowest, especially among CD8+ T cells. After ivuxolimab, expanded clones were on average more numerous among CD8+ T cells than among CD4+ T cells. The antigen specificity of the clonally expanded peripheral T cells was not determined.

Patients with autoimmune disease history or receiving systemic immunosuppression were excluded from the trial. In every dose cohort, peripheral blood was drawn for TCR sequencing at baseline, cycle 4 day 1, and cycle 7 day 1. Samples came from an open-label, multicenter, first-in-human phase I dose-escalation trial of ivuxolimab. Adults with locally advanced or metastatic melanoma, renal cell, hepatocellular, or head and neck squamous cell carcinoma were enrolled in the trial. Before TCR sequencing, CD4+ T cells and CD8+ T cells were sorted from peripheral blood as separate populations. The trim is 6 bases for V and 1 base for J, with a gap of 9 bases between the germline ends. From cysteine to phenylalanine, the CDR3 is 13 amino acids long. Only CDR3 DNA remains: 39 bases, in frame from the first base. For CDR1 and CDR2, the germline V gene (reference sequence) lists LNHDA and SQIVND.

The receptor was derived from an adult with an advanced solid tumor such as melanoma, head and neck, liver or kidney cancer. Recombination linked TRBV19 to TRBJ1-2; a weak D assignment points to TRBD1 (5 bases agree). The material sequenced was CD4+ or CD8+ T cells sorted from blood, taken in a trial of the OX40 agonist ivuxolimab. CDR3 reads: CASSPDINYGYTF. The DNA sequence is given as TGTGCCAGTAGCCCGGACATTAACTATGGCTACACCTTC.